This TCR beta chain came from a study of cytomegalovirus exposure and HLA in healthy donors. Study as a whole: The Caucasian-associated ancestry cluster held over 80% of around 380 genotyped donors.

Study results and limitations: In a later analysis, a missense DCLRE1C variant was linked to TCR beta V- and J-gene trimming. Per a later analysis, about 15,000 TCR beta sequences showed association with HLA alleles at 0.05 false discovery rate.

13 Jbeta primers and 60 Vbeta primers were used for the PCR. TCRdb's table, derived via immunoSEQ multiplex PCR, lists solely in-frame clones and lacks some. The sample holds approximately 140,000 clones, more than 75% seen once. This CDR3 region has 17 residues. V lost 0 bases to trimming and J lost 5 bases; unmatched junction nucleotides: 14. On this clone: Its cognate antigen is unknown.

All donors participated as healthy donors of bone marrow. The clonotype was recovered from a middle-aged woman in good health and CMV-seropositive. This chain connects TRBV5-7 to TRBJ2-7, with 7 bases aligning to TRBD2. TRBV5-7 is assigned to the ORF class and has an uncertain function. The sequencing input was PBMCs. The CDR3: CASSLAPMGGSLDEQYF. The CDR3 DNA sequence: TGTGCCAGCAGCTTGGCTCCAATGGGGGGGAGTTTAGACGAGCAGTACTTC.